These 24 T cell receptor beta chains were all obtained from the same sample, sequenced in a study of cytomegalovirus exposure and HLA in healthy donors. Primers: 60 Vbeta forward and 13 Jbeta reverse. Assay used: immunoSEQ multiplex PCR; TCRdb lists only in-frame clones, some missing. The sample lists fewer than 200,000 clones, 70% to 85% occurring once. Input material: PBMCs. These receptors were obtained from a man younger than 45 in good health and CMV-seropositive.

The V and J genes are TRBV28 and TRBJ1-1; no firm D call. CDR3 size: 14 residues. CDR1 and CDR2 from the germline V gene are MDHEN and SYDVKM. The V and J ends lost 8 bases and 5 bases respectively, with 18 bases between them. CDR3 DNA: TGTGCCAGCCATTCGTCGGGGTTGAGGACTGAAGCTTTCTTT. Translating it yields CASHSSGLRTEAFF.

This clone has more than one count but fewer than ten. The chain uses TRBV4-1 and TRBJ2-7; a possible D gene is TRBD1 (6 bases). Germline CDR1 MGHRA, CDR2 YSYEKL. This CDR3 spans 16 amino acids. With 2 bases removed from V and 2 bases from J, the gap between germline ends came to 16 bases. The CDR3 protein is CASSQSATGPTYEQYF. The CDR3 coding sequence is TGCGCCAGCAGCCAATCGGCTACAGGGCCAACCTACGAGCAGTACTTC.

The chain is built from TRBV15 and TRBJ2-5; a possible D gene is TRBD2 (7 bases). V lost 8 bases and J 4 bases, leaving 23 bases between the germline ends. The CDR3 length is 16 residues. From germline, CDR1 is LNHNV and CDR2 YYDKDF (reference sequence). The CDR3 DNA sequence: TGTGCCACCTCAGCAGAGGGGGGGTACATGCTAGAGACCCAGTACTTC. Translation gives CATSAEGGYMLETQYF.

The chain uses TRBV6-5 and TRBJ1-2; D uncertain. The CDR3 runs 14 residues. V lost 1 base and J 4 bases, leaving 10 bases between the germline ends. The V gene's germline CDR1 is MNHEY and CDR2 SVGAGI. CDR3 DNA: TGTGCCAGCAGTTACTTGCACTCCGGCTATGGCTACACCTTC. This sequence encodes CASSYLHSGYGYTF.

CDR3 in DNA: TGTGCCAGTAGTATAGATAGCGGAGAGCTGTTTTTT. It specifies CASSIDSGELFF. J is TRBJ2-2 and V is TRBV19, with D perhaps matching TRBD2 (6 bases). V shed 0 bases and J shed 11 bases, with 7 bases lying between them. The CDR3 covers 12 residues. Germline CDR1 is LNHDA and CDR2 is SQIVND (reference sequence).

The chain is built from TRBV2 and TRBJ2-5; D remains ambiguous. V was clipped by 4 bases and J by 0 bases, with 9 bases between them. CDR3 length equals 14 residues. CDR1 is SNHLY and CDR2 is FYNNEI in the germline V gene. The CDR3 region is CASSVYADQETQYF. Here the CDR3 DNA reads TGTGCCAGCAGTGTCTACGCGGACCAAGAGACCCAGTACTTC. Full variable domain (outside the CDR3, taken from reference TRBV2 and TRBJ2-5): EPEVTQTPSHQVTQMGQEVILRCVPISNHLYFYWYRQILGQKVEFLVSFYNNEISEKSEIFDDQFSVERPDGSNFTLKIRSTKLEDSAMYFCASSVYADQETQYFGPGTRLLVL.

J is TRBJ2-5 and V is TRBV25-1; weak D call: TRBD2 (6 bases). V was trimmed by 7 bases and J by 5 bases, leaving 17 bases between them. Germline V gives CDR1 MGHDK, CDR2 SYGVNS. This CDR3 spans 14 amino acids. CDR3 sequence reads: CASKTESGRETQYF. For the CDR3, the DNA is TGTGCCAGCAAGACGGAGTCAGGGAGGGAGACCCAGTACTTC.

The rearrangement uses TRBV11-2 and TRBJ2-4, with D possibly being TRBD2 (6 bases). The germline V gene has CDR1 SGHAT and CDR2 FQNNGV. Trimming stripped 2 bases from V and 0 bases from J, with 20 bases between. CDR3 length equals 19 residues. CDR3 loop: CASSLRDGGAQIAKNIQYF. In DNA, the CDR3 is TGTGCCAGCAGCTTAAGGGACGGGGGAGCCCAGATAGCCAAAAACATTCAGTACTTC.

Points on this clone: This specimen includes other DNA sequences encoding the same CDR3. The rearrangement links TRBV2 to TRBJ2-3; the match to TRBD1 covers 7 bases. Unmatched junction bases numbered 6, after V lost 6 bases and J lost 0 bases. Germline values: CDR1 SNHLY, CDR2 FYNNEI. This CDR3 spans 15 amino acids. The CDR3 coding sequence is TGTGCCAGCAGCCCTGGACAGGATAGCACAGATACGCAGTATTTT. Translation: CASSPGQDSTDTQYF.

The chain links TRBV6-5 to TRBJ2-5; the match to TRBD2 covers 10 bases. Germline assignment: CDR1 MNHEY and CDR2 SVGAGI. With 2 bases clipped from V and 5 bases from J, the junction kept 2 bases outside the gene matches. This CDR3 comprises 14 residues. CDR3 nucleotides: TGTGCCAGCAGTTACCTAGCGGGGGCGGAGACCCAGTACTTC. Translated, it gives CASSYLAGAETQYF.

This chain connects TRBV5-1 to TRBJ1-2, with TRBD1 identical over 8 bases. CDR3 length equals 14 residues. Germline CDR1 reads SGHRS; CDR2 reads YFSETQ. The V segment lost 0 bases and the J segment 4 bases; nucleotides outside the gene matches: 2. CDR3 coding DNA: TGCGCCAGCAGCTTGGGGGACAGGTTCTATGGCTACACCTTC. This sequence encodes CASSLGDRFYGYTF.

The CDR3: CAWSLWAENEKLFF. In DNA, the CDR3 is TGTGCCTGGAGTCTCTGGGCCGAGAATGAAAAACTGTTTTTT. V and J are TRBV30 and TRBJ1-4; D ambiguous. Trimming removed 2 bases at V and 5 bases at J, with 12 bases between. CDR1 GTSNPN and CDR2 SVGIG come from the germline V gene (reference sequence). The CDR3 consists of 14 residues.

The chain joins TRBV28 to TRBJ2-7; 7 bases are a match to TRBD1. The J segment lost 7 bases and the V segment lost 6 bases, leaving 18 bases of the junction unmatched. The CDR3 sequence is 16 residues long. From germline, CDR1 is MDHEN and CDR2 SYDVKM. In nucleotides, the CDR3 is TGTGCCAGCAGCGAAAAGACCGGGACAGCTCTCGGGGAGCAGTACTTC. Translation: CASSEKTGTALGEQYF.

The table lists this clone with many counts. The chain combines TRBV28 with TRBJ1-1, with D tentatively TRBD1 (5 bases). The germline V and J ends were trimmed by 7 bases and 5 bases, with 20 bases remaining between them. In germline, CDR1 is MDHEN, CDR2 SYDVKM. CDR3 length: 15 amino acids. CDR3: CASKGSHGGWTEAFF. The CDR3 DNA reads TGTGCCAGCAAGGGGTCCCATGGGGGGTGGACTGAAGCTTTCTTT.

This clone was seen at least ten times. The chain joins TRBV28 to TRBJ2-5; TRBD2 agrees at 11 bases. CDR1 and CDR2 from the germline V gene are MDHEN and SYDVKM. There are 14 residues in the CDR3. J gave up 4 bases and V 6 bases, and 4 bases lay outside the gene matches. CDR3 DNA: TGTGCCAGCAGGGTGACTAGCGGGGTAGAGACCCAGTACTTC. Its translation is CASRVTSGVETQYF. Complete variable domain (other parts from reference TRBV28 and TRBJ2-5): DVKVTQSSRYLVKRTGEKVFLECVQDMDHENMFWYRQDPGLGLRLIYFSYDVKMKEKGDIPEGYSVSREKKERFSLILESASTNQTSMYLCASRVTSGVETQYFGPGTRLLVL.

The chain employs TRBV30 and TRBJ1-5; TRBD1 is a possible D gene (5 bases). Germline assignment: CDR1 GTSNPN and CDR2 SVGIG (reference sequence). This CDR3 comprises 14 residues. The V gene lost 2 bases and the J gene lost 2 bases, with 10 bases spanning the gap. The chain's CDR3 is CAWSKGSGNQPQHF. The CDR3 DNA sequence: TGTGCCTGGAGTAAGGGGTCGGGCAATCAGCCCCAGCATTTT.

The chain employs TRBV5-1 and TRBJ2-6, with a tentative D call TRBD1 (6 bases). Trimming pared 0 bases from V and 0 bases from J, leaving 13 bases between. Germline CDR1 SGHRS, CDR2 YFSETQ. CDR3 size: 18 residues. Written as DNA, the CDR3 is TGCGCCAGCAGCTTGGTCGGACAGACAAGCTCTGGGGCCAACGTCCTGACTTTC. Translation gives CASSLVGQTSSGANVLTF.

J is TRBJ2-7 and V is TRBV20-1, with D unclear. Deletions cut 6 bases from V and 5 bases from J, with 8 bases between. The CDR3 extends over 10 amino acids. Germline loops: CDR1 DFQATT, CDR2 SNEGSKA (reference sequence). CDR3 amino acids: CSATPDEQYF. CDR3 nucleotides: TGCAGTGCCACCCCGGACGAGCAGTACTTC.

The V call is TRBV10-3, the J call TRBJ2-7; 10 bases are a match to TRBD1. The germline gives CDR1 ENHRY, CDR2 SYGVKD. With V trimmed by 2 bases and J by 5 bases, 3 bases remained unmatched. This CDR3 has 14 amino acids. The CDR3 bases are TGTGCCATCAGTGAGGACAGGGGGCGGAACGAGCAGTACTTC. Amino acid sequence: CAISEDRGRNEQYF.

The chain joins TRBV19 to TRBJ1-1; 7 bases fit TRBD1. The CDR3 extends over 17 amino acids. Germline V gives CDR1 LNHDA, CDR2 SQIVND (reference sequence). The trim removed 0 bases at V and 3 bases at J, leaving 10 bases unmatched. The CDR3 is CASSIDLEQGFDTEAFF. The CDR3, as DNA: TGTGCCAGTAGTATAGATCTAGAACAGGGGTTTGACACTGAAGCTTTCTTT.

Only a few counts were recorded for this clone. CDR3 protein: CASSYSDRGPYEQYF. CDR3 in DNA: TGTGCCAGCAGTTACTCGGACAGGGGGCCTTACGAGCAGTACTTC. The rearrangement joins TRBV6-5 to TRBJ2-7, with 11 nucleotides matching TRBD1. V shed 0 bases, J shed 4 bases, and the junction held 2 bases outside the gene matches. Germline V gene sequence: CDR1 MNHEY, CDR2 SVGAGI. CDR3 size: 15 residues.

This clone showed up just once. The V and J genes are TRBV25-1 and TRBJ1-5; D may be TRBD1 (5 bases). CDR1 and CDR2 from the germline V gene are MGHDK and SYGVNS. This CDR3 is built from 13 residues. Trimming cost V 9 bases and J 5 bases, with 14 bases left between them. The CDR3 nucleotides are TGTGCCAGTCGAATGGGCAGGGATCAGCCCCAGCATTTT. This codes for CASRMGRDQPQHF.

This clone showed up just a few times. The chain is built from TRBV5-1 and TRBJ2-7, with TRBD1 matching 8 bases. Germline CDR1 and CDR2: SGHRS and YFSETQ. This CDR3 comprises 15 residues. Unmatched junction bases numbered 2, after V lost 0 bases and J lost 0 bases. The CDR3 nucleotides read TGCGCCAGCAGCTTGGGGGACAGGAGCTCCTACGAGCAGTACTTC. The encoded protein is CASSLGDRSSYEQYF.

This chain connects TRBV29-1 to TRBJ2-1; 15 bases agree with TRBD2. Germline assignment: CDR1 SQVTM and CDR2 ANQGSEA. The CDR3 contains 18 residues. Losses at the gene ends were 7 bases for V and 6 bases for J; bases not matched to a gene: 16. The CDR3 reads CSAAGTSGGTPPVNEQFF. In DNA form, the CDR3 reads TGCAGCGCCGCCGGGACTAGCGGGGGGACCCCTCCTGTCAATGAGCAGTTCTTC.